This T cell receptor (beta chain) originates from a study of blood T cell repertoires in COVID-19. This table comes from immunoSEQ multiplex PCR, and its TCRdb copy is limited to in-frame clones, with some not included. The table lists about 300,000 clones, approximately 85% of them singletons. V lost 9 bases, J lost 0 bases, and 1 base stayed unmatched. The CDR3 has 12 residues. Germline V gene sequence: CDR1 ENHRY, CDR2 SYGVKD. Recruitment covered roughly 24 US areas and drew participants whose ages spanned roughly 18 to 89 years. Sequenced material: PBMCs or T cells enriched from blood (not recorded which). This clonotype originated in a man younger than 40 who had recovered from COVID-19. The gene calls are TRBV10-3 and TRBJ2-7; TRBD2 matches at 8 bases. CDR3 nucleotide sequence: TGTGCCATTAGCGGGGCCTCCTACGAGCAGTACTTC. Protein: CAISGASYEQYF.